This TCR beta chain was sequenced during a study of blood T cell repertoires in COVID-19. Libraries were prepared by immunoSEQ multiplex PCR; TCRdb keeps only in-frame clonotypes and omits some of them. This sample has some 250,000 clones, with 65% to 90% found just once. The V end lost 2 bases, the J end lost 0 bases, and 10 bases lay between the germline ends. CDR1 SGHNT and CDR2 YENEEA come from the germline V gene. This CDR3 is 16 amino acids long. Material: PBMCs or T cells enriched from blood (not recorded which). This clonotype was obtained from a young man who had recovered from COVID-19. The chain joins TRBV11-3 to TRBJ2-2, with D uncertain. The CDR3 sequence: CASSLREMANTGELFF. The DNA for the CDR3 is TGTGCCAGCAGCTTACGCGAGATGGCGAACACCGGGGAGCTGTTTTTT.